The rows below give T cell receptor beta chains drawn from one sample of a study of graft-versus-host responses after intestinal transplantation. No antigen has been assigned to these receptors. Produced via immunoSEQ multiplex PCR; TCRdb's table is partial and in-frame only. The profile shows some 110,000 clones, around 90% of them singletons. The sequenced sample was unstimulated CD4+ T cells sorted from spleen or lymph node cells, obtained before transplant. These receptors were obtained from a human donor who was the organ donor for an intestinal transplant. CDR3s include the opening cysteine and the closing phenylalanine or tryptophan. Each record gives: CDR3 DNA, CDR3 protein, clone size, V gene, J gene, CDR3 length, D gene. The D gene is left open where the match is weak. Only some rows state a clone size, as once, few, many or a class for expanded clones.

TGTGCCAGCAGCTTAGTGGCACAGGGGGCGCAGAGAACTAACTATGGCTACACCTTC,CASSLVAQGAQRTNYGYTF,-,TRBV7-6,TRBJ1-2,19,TRBD1
TGTGCCAGCAGCTCAGAATACACTGAAGCTTTCTTT,CASSSEYTEAFF,-,TRBV7-9,TRBJ1-1,12,-
TGTGCCAGTAGTATAGCCCAGGGGTATAGGTACAATGAGCAGTTCTTC,CASSIAQGYRYNEQFF,-,TRBV19,TRBJ2-1,16,-
TGTGCCAGTAGTATAGGATTACTAGCGGGACAGGAGACCCAGTACTTC,CASSIGLLAGQETQYF,-,TRBV19,TRBJ2-5,16,TRBD2
TGTGCCACCTCGGGGCATGGGCCGGGTCAGCCCCAGCATTTT,CATSGHGPGQPQHF,-,TRBV2,TRBJ1-5,14,-
TGTGCCAGCAGGGTATCAATAGAGCAGTACTTC,CASRVSIEQYF,-,TRBV6-1,TRBJ2-7,11,-
TGTGCCATCAGTGGAAGTAGGGGGACTCCTCTCACAGATACGCAGTATTTT,CAISGSRGTPLTDTQYF,-,TRBV10-3,TRBJ2-3,17,-
TGCGCCAGCAGCCAGTGGACAGGGGCCCGACCATACACGCAGTATTTT,CASSQWTGARPYTQYF,-,TRBV4-1,TRBJ2-3,16,TRBD1
TGTGCCAGCTCACCATCCGGGGCTAGGTCAGATACGCAGTATTTT,CASSPSGARSDTQYF,-,TRBV18,TRBJ2-3,15,-
TGTGCCAGCTCACAAGGACTAGGCTTCGGCGGGGAGCTGTTTTTT,CASSQGLGFGGELFF,-,TRBV18,TRBJ2-2,15,TRBD2
TGTGCCAGTAGTATATCGAGCGGAGCCTACAATGAGCAGTTCTTC,CASSISSGAYNEQFF,-,TRBV19,TRBJ2-1,15,-
TGTGCCAGCAGCCCCAGGTGGACAGGGGTCGACGAGCAGTACTTC,CASSPRWTGVDEQYF,-,TRBV5-5,TRBJ2-7,15,TRBD1
TGTGCCAGCAGCGGAGGGGGACAGGGACCCCACGAGCAGTACTTC,CASSGGGQGPHEQYF,-,TRBV21-1,TRBJ2-7,15,-
TGTGCCAGCAGTGACTCTTCTCAGGACAGGGAAACAACCCTAAGCAATCAGCCCCAGCATTTT,CASSDSSQDRETTLSNQPQHF,-,TRBV6-4,TRBJ1-5,21,TRBD1
TGTGCCAGCTCACGAGTGAACATCTTAGAGATCAATGAGCAGTTCTTC,CASSRVNILEINEQFF,-,TRBV18,TRBJ2-1,16,-
TGCGCCACGCGCGCAGGGTCAGGAACAGATACGCAGTATTTT,CATRAGSGTDTQYF,-,TRBV5-1,TRBJ2-3,14,-
TGTGCCAGCAGTGTCGAGGGGGGCGGGAGCACAGATACGCAGTATTTT,CASSVEGGGSTDTQYF,-,TRBV6-1,TRBJ2-3,16,-
TGCGCCAGCAGCCAAGGAGGGATCGGCTACACCTTC,CASSQGGIGYTF,-,TRBV4-3,TRBJ1-2,12,-
TGCGCCAGCAGCTTGGGCGGCGCAGGGGGACAGCCCCAGCATTTT,CASSLGGAGGQPQHF,-,TRBV5-1,TRBJ1-5,15,TRBD1
TGCGCCAGCAGCCAGTCCTCTGGGGCCAACGTCCTGACTTTC,CASSQSSGANVLTF,-,TRBV4-3,TRBJ2-6,14,-
TGTGCCAGCAGCTTGGGGGGGCAAACAGATACGCAGTATTTT,CASSLGGQTDTQYF,-,TRBV7-9,TRBJ2-3,14,-
TGTGCCAGTAGTTCCGGACTGCGCATAAGGGGTACGCAGTATTTT,CASSSGLRIRGTQYF,-,TRBV19,TRBJ2-3,15,-
TGCAGCGTTGGACAGGGGAACTATGGCTACACCTTC,CSVGQGNYGYTF,-,TRBV29-1,TRBJ1-2,12,TRBD1
TGCGCCAGCAGTGCGGGGATAGATACGCAGTATTTT,CASSAGIDTQYF,-,TRBV5-1,TRBJ2-3,12,-
TGCGCCAGCAGCCAAACCCCGGGATCTAACTATGGCTACACCTTC,CASSQTPGSNYGYTF,once,TRBV4-1,TRBJ1-2,15,-
TGTGCCTGGAGCCTATTTGCCGGGACTCCTCGCGAGCAGTACTTC,CAWSLFAGTPREQYF,-,TRBV30,TRBJ2-7,15,-
TGTGCCTGGAAGGCCCGACTCGCCAGGGAGCTGTTTTTT,CAWKARLARELFF,-,TRBV30,TRBJ2-2,13,-
TGCGCCAGCAGATTACAGGGGGCTGGAAACACCATATATTTT,CASRLQGAGNTIYF,-,TRBV5-1,TRBJ1-3,14,TRBD1
TGTGCCAGCAGTGGGGTAGTCCGAGAGACCCAGTACTTC,CASSGVVRETQYF,-,TRBV2,TRBJ2-5,13,-
TGTGCCAGCAGTCCCCCCGGACTAGCGCTGACCTCCTACGAGCAGTACTTC,CASSPPGLALTSYEQYF,-,TRBV25-1,TRBJ2-7,17,TRBD2
TGCGCCAGCAGCCAAGCTTTTTACCTAGCGGGAGTCCCCGCCTACGAGCAGTACTTC,CASSQAFYLAGVPAYEQYF,-,TRBV4-1,TRBJ2-7,19,TRBD2
TGTGCCAGCAGCCAAGACGCTGAGCAGTTCTTC,CASSQDAEQFF,-,TRBV4-2,TRBJ2-1,11,-
TGCGCCAGCAGCGACAGGTCTAGCACAGATACGCAGTATTTT,CASSDRSSTDTQYF,-,TRBV10-1,TRBJ2-3,14,-
TGTGCCTGGAGTGTAGGGAATACGCAGTATTTT,CAWSVGNTQYF,-,TRBV30,TRBJ2-3,11,-